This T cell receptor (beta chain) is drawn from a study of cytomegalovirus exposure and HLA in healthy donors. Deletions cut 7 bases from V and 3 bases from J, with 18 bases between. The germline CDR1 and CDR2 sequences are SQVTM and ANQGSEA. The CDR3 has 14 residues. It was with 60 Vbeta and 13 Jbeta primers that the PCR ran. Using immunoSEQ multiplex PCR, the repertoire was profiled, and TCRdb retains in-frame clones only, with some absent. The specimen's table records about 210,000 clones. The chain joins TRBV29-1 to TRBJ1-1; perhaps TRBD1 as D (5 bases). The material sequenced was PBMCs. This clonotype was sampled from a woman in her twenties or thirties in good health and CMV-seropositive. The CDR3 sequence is CSAKGRGPYTEAFF. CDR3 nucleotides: TGCAGCGCCAAGGGGAGGGGCCCTTACACTGAAGCTTTCTTT.